This T cell receptor (beta chain) was captured in a study of blood T cell repertoires in COVID-19. TCRdb's table, derived via immunoSEQ multiplex PCR, lists solely in-frame clones and lacks some. The sample contains over 200,000 clones, about 87% of which appear only once. The CDR3 has 16 amino acids. Germline CDR1 and CDR2: LNHDA and SQIVND (reference sequence). Trimming removed 5 bases from V and 2 bases from J; junction bases left unmatched: 6. This receptor was taken from a man aged 25-45 years with COVID-19, enrolled during active disease. The sample consisted of peripheral blood. The chain links TRBV19 to TRBJ1-3, with 10 positions matching TRBD1. The CDR3 bases are TGTGCCAGTAGTCCGTACGGGACAGGGGCTGGAAACACCATATATTTT. As protein: CASSPYGTGAGNTIYF.